Reported below is one T cell receptor (beta chain). The data were taken from a study of shared T cell receptors in the human thymus. The CDR3 has 17 amino acids. Trimming cost V 4 bases and J 0 bases; bases outside gene matches: 6. Clones were sequenced by immunoSEQ multiplex PCR, and TCRdb holds only the in-frame ones, with some missing. The table records roughly 710,000 clones, over 75% of them present only once. The sample also formed part of further work on human thymus T cells. As that report states: Finnish infants who were healthy and having corrective surgery for congenital heart defects made up the donors. Thymic tissue was derived from resections collected during corrective heart surgery. Highly overlapping thymic repertoires in unrelated individuals were reported by related research.

The receptor comes from a girl under three years old with a congenital heart defect. What was sequenced was thymocytes. V is TRBV23-1 and J is TRBJ1-6, with 7 bases matching TRBD1. TRBV23-1 is an open reading frame, and its role is uncertain. This chain's CDR3 is CASSPPGQTSYNSPLHF. In DNA, the CDR3 is TGCGCCAGCAGTCCTCCGGGACAGACCTCCTATAATTCACCCCTCCACTTT.